The clone carrying this TCR beta chain showed up just a few times. The antigen is undetermined. CDR3 size: 17 residues. Trimming shortened V by 3 bases and J by 0 bases, and 17 bases separated the two germline ends. The germline CDR1 and CDR2 sequences are MDHEN and SYDVKM. This entry comes from a study of early T cells in non-severe SARS-CoV-2 infection. Notes on the study in general: Private and CD4 specificities were missed by VDJdb matching, skewed to anti-spike CD8.

TCRdb reprocessed the 5' RACE reads via MiXCR and lists one record per CDR3 protein. The table records about 25,000 distinct CDR3 sequences, roughly 5% of them present only once. Sequenced material: whole blood. V usage is TRBV28 and J usage is TRBJ1-2; the D is unclear. The source is an adult who was a healthcare worker with PCR-confirmed SARS-CoV-2 infection or an uninfected control (not recorded which). This CDR3 is CASSLRVATRTNYGYTF. The CDR3 DNA is TGTGCCAGCAGTTTGCGGGTCGCTACCCGGACTAACTATGGCTACACCTTC.